The present T cell receptor (delta chain) was sequenced within a study of gamma-delta T cells after stem cell transplantation. Note on this clone: A read error likely explains this, since a far larger clone differs by one base. Other DNA sequences of this sample code for an identical CDR3.

TCRdb reanalysed the RT-PCR reads with CATT. The data hold about 1,600 delta-chain clones, with around 6.1% observed a single time. Looked up from germline, CDR1 is TSWWSYY and CDR2 is QGS. This CDR3 has 26 residues. This sequence originates from a human donor. It is not recorded whose cells these are; they may come from a transplant donor. Sequenced sample: gamma-delta T cells. The V and J genes are TRDV1 and TRDJ3; TRDD3 matches at 11 bases. Here the CDR3 DNA reads TGTGCTCTTGGGGAACTAAACATTAAACTGGGGGATAAAACTTTGACGGGTCGGTGGGACACCCGACAGATGTTCTTC. Its translation: CALGELNIKLGDKTLTGRWDTRQMFF.